This TCR beta chain emerged from a study of cytomegalovirus exposure and HLA in healthy donors. PCR involved 60 Vbeta and 13 Jbeta primers. Assay: immunoSEQ multiplex PCR; the TCRdb copy retains only in-frame clones and omits some. The sample consists of about 120,000 clones, roughly 66% of them appearing once. Trimming took 6 bases from V and 2 from J; bases not matched to a gene: 7. This CDR3 is 14 amino acids long. Germline V gene sequence: CDR1 MRHNA, CDR2 SNTAGT. This chain uses TRBV6-4 with TRBJ2-7, with 7 bases aligning to TRBD2. Sequencing was carried out using PBMCs. This receptor was identified in a man aged 18-30 years in good health and CMV-seronegative. CDR3 sequence (DNA): TGTGCCAGCAGGGCGGGAGTTGGCACCTACGAGCAGTACTTC. Translated, it gives CASRAGVGTYEQYF.